A single sample gave rise to the 23 T cell receptor beta chains below, sequenced in a study of cytomegalovirus exposure and HLA in healthy donors. Amplification used 60 Vbeta primers and 13 Jbeta primers. This table comes from immunoSEQ multiplex PCR, and its TCRdb copy is limited to in-frame clones, with some not included. This repertoire includes over 90,000 clones. The sample comprised PBMCs. The receptors were gathered from a man between 35 and 55 years old in good health and CMV-seronegative.

The gene calls are TRBV7-2 and TRBJ2-5; 10 bases are shared with TRBD2. Trimming at V came to 4 bases and at J to 5 bases, leaving 7 bases not matched to a gene. This CDR3 comprises 15 residues. The germline V gene has CDR1 SGHTA and CDR2 FQGNSA. This CDR3 is CASSSSSGGWETQYF. In DNA form, the CDR3 reads TGTGCCAGCAGCTCAAGTAGCGGGGGGTGGGAGACCCAGTACTTC.

This chain links TRBV28 with TRBJ1-5; 8 positions match TRBD1. Looked up from germline, CDR1 is MDHEN and CDR2 is SYDVKM. V shed 6 bases, J shed 6 bases, and the junction held 10 bases outside the gene matches. The CDR3 is 15 residues long. The CDR3 region has the DNA TGTGCCAGCAGCGCCCCGCAGGGGGCAGGTCAGCCCCAGCATTTT. This codes for CASSAPQGAGQPQHF. Together with reference TRBV28 and TRBJ1-5, the CDR3 gives the full variable domain: DVKVTQSSRYLVKRTGEKVFLECVQDMDHENMFWYRQDPGLGLRLIYFSYDVKMKEKGDIPEGYSVSREKKERFSLILESASTNQTSMYLCASSAPQGAGQPQHFGDGTRLSIL.

The chain uses TRBV11-2 and TRBJ2-1; 8 nucleotides line up with TRBD2. After removal of 5 bases from V and 8 bases from J, the junction contained 11 bases not matched to a gene. CDR3 length: 15 residues. Germline V gene lookup returns CDR1 SGHAT and CDR2 FQNNGV. The CDR3 protein is CASSPRGLARDEQFF. The CDR3 DNA reads TGTGCCAGCAGCCCCCGCGGACTAGCAAGGGATGAGCAGTTCTTC.

J is TRBJ2-5 and V is TRBV28, with 10 positions matching TRBD1. V dropped 4 bases and J dropped 2; count of bases not matched to a gene: 4. Looked up from germline, CDR1 is MDHEN and CDR2 is SYDVKM. This CDR3 spans 15 amino acids. In DNA, the CDR3 is TGTGCCAGCAGTTCCGGGACAGGGGTTCAAGAGACCCAGTACTTC. Translation gives CASSSGTGVQETQYF.

The chain is built from TRBV7-9 and TRBJ2-2, with 12 bases that match TRBD2. In germline, CDR1 is SEHNR, CDR2 FQNEAQ (reference sequence). This CDR3 is 17 amino acids long. Unmatched junction bases numbered 3, after V lost 2 bases and J lost 2 bases. The CDR3 here is CASSLPGLAGNTGELFF. For the CDR3, the DNA is TGTGCCAGCAGCTTACCAGGACTAGCGGGAAACACCGGGGAGCTGTTTTTT.

The V gene is TRBV4-1, the J gene TRBJ2-1; possibly TRBD2 for D (5 bases). The CDR3 covers 13 residues. Trimming took 1 base from V and 12 from J, leaving 13 bases between them. Germline V lookup: CDR1 MGHRA, CDR2 YSYEKL. The CDR3 nucleotides read TGCGCCAGCAGCCAAGCTAGGGAGACCAGGCAGTTCTTC. The encoded protein is CASSQARETRQFF.

The rearrangement links TRBV10-2 to TRBJ1-5; 10 nucleotides agree with TRBD1. This CDR3 has 14 amino acids. The V segment lost 7 bases and the J segment 6 bases; nucleotides outside the gene matches: 6. CDR1 is WSHSY and CDR2 is SAAADI in the germline V gene. CDR3 sequence: CASTLGQGSQPQHF. CDR3 DNA: TGCGCCAGCACTTTGGGACAGGGGTCTCAGCCCCAGCATTTT.

The genes are TRBV6-5 and TRBJ1-6, with 10 bases aligning to TRBD1. This CDR3 is 15 amino acids long. Germline V gives CDR1 MNHEY, CDR2 SVGAGI. V lost 0 bases, J lost 7 bases, and 0 bases stayed unmatched. This chain's CDR3 is CASSYSTGGNSPLHF. The DNA for the CDR3 is TGTGCCAGCAGTTACTCGACAGGGGGCAATTCACCCCTCCACTTT.

The J gene is TRBJ2-1, the V gene TRBV6-1, with a weak D call TRBD1 (6 bases). There are 18 residues in the CDR3. Per germline, CDR1 MNHNS and CDR2 SASEGT. Between the trimmed V and J ends, which lost 2 bases and 6 bases, there was a span of 23 bases. The CDR3 coding sequence is TGTGCCAGCAGTGAAATGATTGGGGGACAAGTAAGATCCAATGAGCAGTTCTTC. Its protein product is CASSEMIGGQVRSNEQFF.

The chain carries TRBV27 and TRBJ2-2, with TRBD2 matching 7 bases. Germline trimming cut 0 bases from V and 2 bases from J; bases unmatched to any gene: 9. The CDR3 consists of 18 residues. The V gene's germline CDR1 is MNHEY and CDR2 SMNVEV (reference sequence). The CDR3: CASSLSSSLAINTGELFF. The CDR3 bases are TGTGCCAGCAGTTTATCGTCCTCACTAGCGATTAACACCGGGGAGCTGTTTTTT.

This chain joins TRBV11-2 and TRBJ1-1; D uncertain. The CDR3 contains 15 residues. V was shortened by 1 base and J by 0 bases, with 9 bases between the two germline ends. Germline CDR1 and CDR2: SGHAT and FQNNGV. The CDR3: CASSLARAMNTEAFF. The CDR3 DNA is TGTGCCAGCAGCTTAGCGCGGGCGATGAACACTGAAGCTTTCTTT.

This chain uses TRBV7-8 with TRBJ1-1; D gene ambiguous. V dropped 5 bases and J dropped 1 base, with 8 bases sitting between them. The CDR3 runs 13 residues. Germline V gene sequence: CDR1 SGHVS, CDR2 FQNEAQ. CDR3: CASSRDKNTEAFF. CDR3 DNA: TGTGCCAGCAGCCGAGACAAGAACACTGAAGCTTTCTTT.

The genes are TRBV7-2 and TRBJ1-2, with 10 bases fitting TRBD1. This CDR3 contains 14 residues. Germline V gene data show CDR1 as SGHTA and CDR2 as FQGNSA. With 0 bases clipped from V and 6 bases from J, the junction kept 1 base outside the gene matches. The CDR3 region has the DNA TGTGCCAGCAGCTTAGCCGGGACAGGGGATGGCTACACCTTC. It codes for CASSLAGTGDGYTF. The full variable domain, its missing parts supplied by reference TRBV7-2 and TRBJ1-2, is GAGVSQSPSNKVTEKGKDVELRCDPISGHTALYWYRQSLGQGLEFLIYFQGNSAPDKSGLPSDRFSAERTGGSVSTLTIQRTQQEDSAVYLCASSLAGTGDGYTFGSGTRLTVV.

V usage is TRBV11-2 and J usage is TRBJ1-2; no firm D call. There are 13 residues in the CDR3. Germline values: CDR1 SGHAT, CDR2 FQNNGV. The V gene lost 1 base and the J gene lost 3 bases, with 6 bases spanning the gap. In DNA form, the CDR3 reads TGTGCCAGCAGCTTAGCCTCCTACTATGGCTACACCTTC. It encodes CASSLASYYGYTF.

This chain connects TRBV5-4 to TRBJ1-6, with 9 bases that match TRBD1. There are 15 residues in the CDR3. V was clipped by 2 bases and J by 7 bases; unmatched bases: 4. Per germline, CDR1 SGHNT and CDR2 YYREEE (reference sequence). The chain's CDR3 is CASSLQGAGNSPLHF. The CDR3 DNA follows: TGTGCCAGCAGCTTACAGGGGGCTGGGAATTCACCCCTCCACTTT.

The rearrangement uses TRBV21-1 and TRBJ1-5; TRBD1 is the table's D call and was not checked against the DNA. TRBV21-1 constitutes a pseudogene. CDR3 length: 16 residues. The CDR3 nucleotides are TGTGCCAGCAGCAAAAGGCGGCAGGGTATTCGCCAGCCCCAGCATTTT. It translates to CASSKRRQGIRQPQHF.

The chain employs TRBV5-5 and TRBJ2-3, with D perhaps TRBD2 (6 bases). The germline V and J ends were trimmed by 2 bases and 4 bases, with 14 bases remaining between them. Germline V gene data show CDR1 as SGHKS and CDR2 as YYEKEE (reference sequence). This CDR3 region has 15 residues. The CDR3 DNA reads TGTGCCAGCAGCTTTTTTACGGGAGAAGCAGATACGCAGTATTTT. Translated, it gives CASSFFTGEADTQYF.

This chain uses TRBV29-1 with TRBJ2-5; no clear D. The germline V and J ends were trimmed by 6 bases and 5 bases, with 16 bases remaining between them. CDR3 length equals 13 residues. The germline gives CDR1 SQVTM, CDR2 ANQGSEA. The CDR3 DNA reads TGCAGCGTGCCACTGGGCGCTTTCGAGACCCAGTACTTC. Amino acids: CSVPLGAFETQYF.

This rearrangement joins TRBV6-1 to TRBJ1-1, with D perhaps matching TRBD1 (5 bases). Trimming took 4 bases from V and 3 from J, leaving 9 bases between them. Germline V gene sequence: CDR1 MNHNS, CDR2 SASEGT. There are 13 residues in the CDR3. CDR3 loop: CASSGDSDTEAFF. The CDR3 nucleotides are TGTGCCAGCAGTGGAGACAGTGACACTGAAGCTTTCTTT.

The CDR3 nucleotides read TGTGCCAGCAGCGGACGGGGTAGGGACAATGAGCAGTTCTTC. Translated: CASSGRGRDNEQFF. V and J are TRBV7-9 and TRBJ2-1; TRBD2 might be the D (5 bases). Germline loops: CDR1 SEHNR, CDR2 FQNEAQ (reference sequence). This CDR3 has 14 residues. Trimming shortened V by 5 bases and J by 5 bases, and 13 bases separated the two germline ends.

The chain uses TRBV6-6 and TRBJ1-4; 8 nucleotides align to TRBD1. V lost 2 bases and J lost 10; bases outside the gene matches: 6. The CDR3 is 14 amino acids. Germline CDR1 is MNHNY and CDR2 is SVGAGI (reference sequence). The chain's CDR3 is CASSYPLDRAKLFF. The CDR3 DNA follows: TGTGCCAGCAGTTACCCATTGGACAGGGCAAAACTGTTTTTT.

The gene calls are TRBV25-1 and TRBJ2-5; the match to TRBD1 covers 8 bases. V was clipped by 2 bases and J by 1 base; unmatched bases: 3. CDR3 size: 15 residues. In germline, CDR1 is MGHDK, CDR2 SYGVNS. CDR3 DNA sequence: TGTGCCAGCAGTGAAGCCAGGGGGCTCCAAGAGACCCAGTACTTC. Translated: CASSEARGLQETQYF.

The rearrangement uses TRBV6-5 and TRBJ1-1, with a tentative D call TRBD1 (5 bases). Trimming stripped 8 bases from V and 9 bases from J, with 10 bases between. CDR3 size: 10 residues. Germline values: CDR1 MNHEY, CDR2 SVGAGI. This CDR3 reads CASVGGKAFF. The CDR3 nucleotides are TGTGCCAGCGTGGGGGGAAAAGCTTTCTTT.